This entry lists 2 T cell receptor beta chains sequenced from one sample in a study of T-cell memory formation after mild COVID-19. MiXCR was run by TCRdb on the 5' RACE reads, yielding one entry per CDR3 protein. The data show around 29,000 distinct CDR3 sequences, around 16% seen once. Material: PBMCs or a T cell subset sorted from them (not recorded which). The receptors here all came from an adult who had mild COVID-19 (a few samples of this study predate the infection). Cell type and time point are not known.

This clonotype has at least ten counts. The chain joins TRBV4-1 to TRBJ1-1, with 7 bases that match TRBD1. Germline CDR1 reads MGHRA; CDR2 reads YSYEKL. This CDR3 spans 15 amino acids. V lost 3 bases to trimming and J lost 4 bases; unmatched junction nucleotides: 8. CDR3 bases: TGCGCCAGCAGCCAGTCATTTAGGGGGCGCACTGAAGCTTTCTTT. Protein sequence: CASSQSFRGRTEAFF.

This clonotype was seen a few times. The genes are TRBV12-3 or TRBV12-4 and TRBJ2-5; D gene uncertain. The CDR3 runs 14 residues. Trimming removed 5 bases at V and 1 base at J, with 11 bases between. Written as DNA, the CDR3 is TGTGCCAGCAGTCCCCGTGGGTCCCAAGAGACCCAGTACTTC. Amino acid sequence: CASSPRGSQETQYF.